This is a list of T cell receptor beta chains from one sample in a study of radiation and T cells in renal cell carcinoma. Clones were sequenced by immunoSEQ multiplex PCR, and TCRdb holds only the in-frame ones, with some missing. The repertoire consists of around 74,000 clones, with 75% to 90% occurring once and the leading ten covering about 2.5%. The material was blood, obtained from a patient whose treatment included radiotherapy and nephrectomy. Receptors originate from a woman aged 55-70 years with renal cell carcinoma. Both conserved end residues are part of each CDR3. Each record gives: V gene, CDR3 protein.

TRBV19	CASFDRGSPNEKLFF
TRBV29-1	CSVDTGTGAGYTF
TRBV5-1	CASSRVGEGNTEAFF
TRBV7-2	CASSLRTGMSGANVLTF
TRBV29-1	CSVEDRGTSYEQYF
TRBV28	CASMGHPNQPQHF
TRBV30	CAWSPGWELFF
TRBV9	CASSPTGLAAETQYF
TRBV6-1	CASSGLHGSPSPLHF
TRBV5-6	CASSWQGKNTEAFF
TRBV7-9	CASSLGSGEQYEQYF
TRBV29-1	CSVGLAGVETQYF
TRBV7-6	CASSLGVGTVNQETQYF
TRBV28	CASSLSRGLNNSPLHF
TRBV6-6	CASSPGWPLTYEQYF
TRBV5-1	CASSGGQGRHTEAFF
TRBV6-4	CASSASRGEGYTF